The 20 T cell receptor beta chains below come from one sample, sequenced in a study of OX40 agonist ivuxolimab in advanced cancers. Sequenced by immunoSEQ multiplex PCR; TCRdb stores in-frame clones only, minus some. The repertoire has fewer than 65,000 clones, just over 90% of them found once; the top ten carry approximately 19%. Sequenced material: CD4+ or CD8+ T cells sorted from blood, taken in a trial of the OX40 agonist ivuxolimab. These receptors came from an adult with an advanced solid tumor such as melanoma, head and neck, liver or kidney cancer.

The chain recombines TRBV5-4 with TRBJ2-1; D gene ambiguous. The CDR3 extends over 11 amino acids. V shed 4 bases and J shed 10 bases, with 9 bases lying between them. Germline lookup yields CDR1 SGHNT and CDR2 YYREEE (reference sequence). The CDR3 spells CASSLWGEQFF. As DNA, the CDR3 is TGTGCCAGCAGCCTTTGGGGAGAGCAGTTCTTC.

V and J are TRBV19 and TRBJ1-6; D perhaps matches TRBD1 (5 bases). Trimming stripped 9 bases from V and 8 bases from J, with 14 bases between. Germline CDR1 is LNHDA and CDR2 is SQIVND (reference sequence). CDR3 size: 13 residues. The DNA of the CDR3 is TGTGCCAGCAACGACGGGGGTCATTCACCCCTCCACTTT. Its translation: CASNDGGHSPLHF.

The V call is TRBV5-1, the J call TRBJ1-4; tentatively, D is TRBD1 (5 bases). The ends were cut back, 2 bases at V and 8 bases at J, with 13 bases in the middle. The germline CDR1 and CDR2 sequences are SGHRS and YFSETQ. The CDR3 loop spans 14 amino acids. The CDR3 spells CASSFAGLGEKLFF. CDR3 sequence (DNA): TGCGCCAGCAGCTTCGCAGGGTTGGGCGAAAAACTGTTTTTT.

The chain links TRBV6-5 to TRBJ1-4; 11 bases are shared with TRBD1. Germline V gives CDR1 MNHEY, CDR2 SVGAGI. After removal of 6 bases from V and 9 bases from J, the junction contained 9 bases not matched to a gene. There are 15 residues in the CDR3. This CDR3 reads CASSNGQGAGKKLFF. Here the CDR3 DNA reads TGTGCCAGCAGCAACGGACAGGGGGCAGGGAAAAAACTGTTTTTT.

The chain uses TRBV6-5 and TRBJ1-1; TRBD1 might be the D (5 bases). V was shortened by 3 bases and J by 7 bases, with 12 bases between the two germline ends. Germline CDR1 reads MNHEY; CDR2 reads SVGAGI. The CDR3 consists of 13 residues. CDR3 DNA sequence: TGTGCCAGCAGTTATCGAGGGGCTGATGAAGCTTTCTTT. It is translated as CASSYRGADEAFF.

This rearrangement joins TRBV6-5 to TRBJ2-1; D not certain. This CDR3 spans 15 amino acids. V lost 6 bases and J 7 bases, leaving 19 bases between the germline ends. Germline CDR1 MNHEY, CDR2 SVGAGI. The CDR3 reads CASSLVVASSNEQFF. The CDR3 nucleotides read TGTGCCAGCAGCCTAGTGGTGGCGTCGAGTAATGAGCAGTTCTTC.

This rearrangement joins TRBV6-1 to TRBJ2-1, with 7 bases matching TRBD1. Germline V lookup: CDR1 MNHNS, CDR2 SASEGT. The CDR3 is 14 residues long. Trimming removed 5 bases from V and 4 bases from J; junction bases left unmatched: 5. The CDR3 DNA is TGTGCCAGCAGTTTCCCGGGACAGTACAATGAGCAGTTCTTC. Amino acids: CASSFPGQYNEQFF.

The V and J genes are TRBV5-1 and TRBJ1-1, with 7 bases lining up with TRBD1. Per the germline V gene, CDR1 is SGHRS and CDR2 is YFSETQ. This CDR3 comprises 13 residues. V gave up 0 bases and J gave up 8 bases; unmatched junction bases: 4. CDR3 protein: CASSLGQGDEAFF. DNA for the CDR3: TGCGCCAGCAGCTTGGGTCAGGGGGACGAAGCTTTCTTT.

This clone has a single count. The rearrangement links TRBV27 to TRBJ2-3, with D possibly being TRBD1 (7 bases). Germline CDR1 and CDR2: MNHEY and SMNVEV (reference sequence). This CDR3 region has 15 residues. V was shortened by 2 bases and J by 5 bases, with 14 bases between the two germline ends. CDR3 coding DNA: TGTGCCAGCAGTTTAGTAGGGGGCGGGGAAGATACGCAGTATTTT. This codes for CASSLVGGGEDTQYF.

This clone was found once. The chain carries TRBV5-6 and TRBJ2-5; D perhaps matches TRBD2 (5 bases). Trimming removed 0 bases at V and 2 bases at J, with 23 bases between. Germline CDR1 and CDR2: SGHDT and YYEEEE. CDR3 length equals 19 residues. The CDR3 loop reads CASSLGPYADYSEQETQYF. For the CDR3, the DNA is TGTGCCAGCAGCTTGGGACCTTATGCTGACTACAGTGAACAAGAGACCCAGTACTTC.

The rearrangement joins TRBV5-4 to TRBJ1-1, with D possibly matching TRBD1 (6 bases). Trimming shortened V by 5 bases and J by 5 bases, and 13 bases separated the two germline ends. CDR1 is SGHNT and CDR2 is YYREEE in the germline V gene (reference sequence). This CDR3 contains 13 residues. CDR3 sequence reads: CASRPTGLTEAFF. CDR3 DNA sequence: TGTGCCAGCAGACCCACAGGGCTTACTGAAGCTTTCTTT.

V gene TRBV28 combines with J gene TRBJ1-1, with D tentatively TRBD1 (5 bases). The germline gives CDR1 MDHEN, CDR2 SYDVKM. This CDR3 has 15 amino acids. V was cut by 2 bases and J by 3 bases, with 13 bases left in between. The CDR3 DNA reads TGTGCCAGCAGTTTACCCCTAACAGGAGACACTGAAGCTTTCTTT. Residues: CASSLPLTGDTEAFF.

This chain connects TRBV6-5 to TRBJ1-5; tentative D call: TRBD1 (6 bases). CDR1 is MNHEY and CDR2 is SVGAGI in the germline V gene. The CDR3 has 14 amino acids. With 2 bases removed from V and 4 bases from J, the gap between germline ends came to 9 bases. The CDR3 is CASSYRGGNQPQHF. The CDR3 DNA follows: TGTGCCAGCAGTTACAGGGGGGGGAATCAGCCCCAGCATTTT.

V usage is TRBV6-6 and J usage is TRBJ1-1; D ambiguous. The germline gives CDR1 MNHNY, CDR2 SVGAGI (reference sequence). V was shortened by 0 bases and J by 0 bases, with 2 bases between the two germline ends. The CDR3 length is 13 residues. In DNA, the CDR3 is TGTGCCAGCAGTTACTCACTGAACACTGAAGCTTTCTTT. It encodes CASSYSLNTEAFF.

The rearrangement links TRBV6-1 to TRBJ1-1; weak D call: TRBD1 (5 bases). CDR1 MNHNS and CDR2 SASEGT come from the germline V gene. The V and J ends lost 6 bases and 1 base respectively, with 9 bases between them. There are 13 residues in the CDR3. CDR3 nucleotides: TGTGCCAGCAGAGTGACAGAGAACACTGAAGCTTTCTTT. This encodes CASRVTENTEAFF.

The chain is built from TRBV7-7 and TRBJ2-5, with D perhaps matching TRBD1 (5 bases). This CDR3 contains 14 residues. Germline-derived CDR1 and CDR2 are SSHAT and FNYEAQ (reference sequence). V lost 1 base and J 4 bases, leaving 10 bases between the germline ends. The CDR3 here is CASSLVPGRETQYF. The CDR3 nucleotides read TGTGCCAGCAGCTTAGTTCCAGGGCGAGAGACCCAGTACTTC.

A few counts support this clone. This chain joins TRBV7-6 and TRBJ2-7; the D gene is possibly TRBD1 (6 bases). V gave up 7 bases and J gave up 4 bases, with 14 bases separating them. The V gene's germline CDR1 is SGHVS and CDR2 FNYEAQ. CDR3 length: 13 residues. CDR3 DNA: TGTGCCAGCACCTCGACAGGAATGTACGAGCAGTACTTC. This codes for CASTSTGMYEQYF.

The chain employs TRBV28 and TRBJ2-7; tentatively, D is TRBD1 (6 bases). The germline gives CDR1 MDHEN, CDR2 SYDVKM. V was trimmed by 6 bases and J by 6 bases, leaving 15 bases between them. The CDR3 has 13 residues. CDR3 protein: CASRSTGMGEQYF. In DNA form, the CDR3 reads TGTGCCAGCAGAAGTACAGGGATGGGCGAGCAGTACTTC.

This clone was recorded only once. This chain connects TRBV10-2 to TRBJ1-1; D unresolved. The germline V and J ends were trimmed by 5 bases and 6 bases, with 10 bases remaining between them. CDR1 and CDR2 from the germline V gene are WSHSY and SAAADI. This CDR3 region has 12 residues. The CDR3 is CASSFGGPEAFF. CDR3 nucleotide sequence: TGCGCCAGCAGTTTTGGAGGGCCTGAAGCTTTCTTT.

The chain recombines TRBV19 with TRBJ1-2; TRBD1 matches at 8 bases. V lost 7 bases, J lost 6 bases, and 7 bases stayed unmatched. The CDR3 sequence is 13 residues long. Germline V gene sequence: CDR1 LNHDA, CDR2 SQIVND (reference sequence). CDR3 residues: CASNDRGGDGYTF. In nucleotides, the CDR3 is TGTGCCAGTAACGACAGGGGAGGGGATGGCTACACCTTC.